Following are 31 T cell receptor beta chains from one sample sequenced in a study of T cells in Graves' hyperthyroidism and ophthalmopathy. RNA transcripts served as the template for amplifying TCR beta CDR3 regions. With the HTBI primer set, the TCR CDR3 went through a first round of RT-PCR. TCRdb passed the multiplex PCR reads through MiXCR, listing each CDR3 protein once. Here the sample spans about 370,000 distinct CDR3 sequences, over 12% being singletons. Material: blood. These receptors all stem from a woman aged 60-75 years with Graves' ophthalmopathy.

At least ten counts were recorded for this clonotype. The rearrangement links TRBV30 to TRBJ2-2; 7 nucleotides agree with TRBD2. The CDR3 consists of 14 residues. Germline loops: CDR1 GTSNPN, CDR2 SVGIG (reference sequence). V lost 4 bases and J lost 6; bases outside the gene matches: 8. The CDR3 bases are TGTGCCTGGATACGGGGGAGGGCGGCCGGGGAGCTGTTTTTT. Residues: CAWIRGRAAGELFF.

At least ten counts were recorded for this clonotype. This chain links TRBV11-2 with TRBJ1-6; TRBD1 aligns across 9 bases. Per germline, CDR1 SGHAT and CDR2 FQNNGV. The CDR3 is made up of 15 amino acids. The V and J ends lost 0 bases and 11 bases, in that order; junction bases with no gene match: 5. For the CDR3, the DNA is TGTGCCAGCAGCTTAGATAGGACAGGGGTTGCACCCCTCCACTTT. It is translated as CASSLDRTGVAPLHF.

As concerns this clonotype: A much larger clone differs from this one at a single base, so this may be a read error. V and J are TRBV7-2 and TRBJ2-1; D might be TRBD2 (5 bases). Germline CDR1 and CDR2: SGHTA and FQGNSA. This CDR3 has 17 amino acids. V gave up 1 base and J gave up 0 bases, with 13 bases separating them. The DNA of the CDR3 is TGTGCCAGCAGCTTAGTTGCGAGACTAAGCTCCTACAATGAGCAGTTCTTC. Amino acid sequence: CASSLVARLSSYNEQFF.

The rearrangement joins TRBV27 to TRBJ2-5; 12 nucleotides line up with TRBD2. Germline V lookup: CDR1 MNHEY, CDR2 SMNVEV (reference sequence). V shed 4 bases, J shed 5 bases, and the junction held 8 bases outside the gene matches. The CDR3 length is 16 residues. CDR3 sequence: CASSSRLAGVRETQYF. The CDR3, as DNA: TGTGCCAGCAGTTCAAGACTAGCGGGAGTCCGGGAGACCCAGTACTTC.

The chain employs TRBV20-1 and TRBJ2-7; D perhaps matches TRBD1 (5 bases). V lost 2 bases to trimming and J lost 5 bases, with 13 bases between them. The germline V gene encodes CDR1 DFQATT and CDR2 SNEGSKA (reference sequence). This CDR3 spans 13 amino acids. CDR3 in amino acids: CSARSEQGHEQYF. The CDR3 DNA is TGCAGTGCTAGATCCGAGCAGGGCCACGAGCAGTACTTC.

The table lists this clonotype with a few counts. The chain uses TRBV24-1 and TRBJ2-3; D gene unclear. The CDR3 sequence is 15 residues long. V was trimmed by 5 bases and J by 0 bases, leaving 11 bases between them. Germline lookup yields CDR1 KGHDR and CDR2 SFDVKD. The CDR3 DNA follows: TGTGCCACCAGTGCCCAGCAAGCAAGCACAGATACGCAGTATTTT. Protein: CATSAQQASTDTQYF.

This clonotype was detected ten times or more. This sequence joins TRBV6-1 and TRBJ2-5; D possibly uses TRBD1 or TRBD2 (6 bases each). The CDR3 is made up of 13 amino acids. Per germline, CDR1 MNHNS and CDR2 SASEGT. V lost 8 bases, J lost 7 bases, and 17 bases lay in between. CDR3 amino acids: CASRMGGLGTQYF. The CDR3 DNA reads TGTGCCAGCCGAATGGGGGGCCTCGGGACCCAGTACTTC.

At least ten counts were recorded for this clonotype. The chain has TRBV28 and TRBJ2-1, with TRBD2 identical over 9 bases. The CDR3 spans 15 residues. V was pared by 8 bases and J by 9 bases, with 14 bases of the junction left unmatched. Germline loops: CDR1 MDHEN, CDR2 SYDVKM. Here the CDR3 reads CASSSLAGVVGEQFF. In DNA form, the CDR3 reads TGTGCCAGCTCTAGCTTAGCGGGGGTTGTTGGTGAGCAGTTCTTC. The entire variable domain, with the rest obtained from reference TRBV28 and TRBJ2-1, is as follows: DVKVTQSSRYLVKRTGEKVFLECVQDMDHENMFWYRQDPGLGLRLIYFSYDVKMKEKGDIPEGYSVSREKKERFSLILESASTNQTSMYLCASSSLAGVVGEQFFGPGTRLTVL.

The rearrangement joins TRBV12-3 or TRBV12-4 to TRBJ2-1; D is undetermined. The CDR3 has 13 amino acids. Trimming stripped 3 bases from V and 3 bases from J, with 6 bases between. In nucleotides, the CDR3 is TGTGCCAGCAGTTTCTCTGACTACAATGAGCAGTTCTTC. Its translation: CASSFSDYNEQFF.

Concerning this clonotype itself: A much larger clone lies a single base off, so this may be a read error. The V gene is TRBV18, the J gene TRBJ2-1; weak D call: TRBD1 (5 bases). This CDR3 contains 15 residues. In germline, CDR1 is KGHSH, CDR2 LQKENI. DNA of the CDR3: TGTGCCAGCCCACCAAAGGGGTTCACCTACAATGAGCAGTTCTTC. Translation gives CASPPKGFTYNEQFF.

The rearrangement links TRBV6-2 or TRBV6-3 to TRBJ1-2; D is uncertain. Trimming removed 6 bases from V and 0 bases from J, with 17 bases in between. CDR1 is MNHEY and CDR2 is SVGEGT in the germline V gene. The CDR3 is 16 amino acids. The CDR3 sequence: CASRFGRATSNYGYTF. The CDR3 DNA sequence: TGTGCCAGCAGATTCGGCCGGGCCACATCTAACTATGGCTACACCTTC.

Only a few counts were recorded for this clonotype. The CDR3 DNA is TGTGCCAGCAGCTTACCGCGACAGATCAAGGACGATGGCTACACCTTC. The encoded protein is CASSLPRQIKDDGYTF. The chain recombines TRBV7-9 with TRBJ1-2; TRBD1 is a possible D gene (5 bases). Germline CDR1 SEHNR, CDR2 FQNEAQ (reference sequence). The CDR3 is 16 amino acids. Trimming took off 2 bases at V and 6 bases at J, with 19 bases between the two ends.

This clonotype occurred a few times. The chain combines TRBV20-1 with TRBJ2-2, with 11 bases lining up with TRBD2. After removal of 2 bases from V and 5 bases from J, the junction contained 7 bases not matched to a gene. The CDR3 runs 16 residues. The V gene's germline CDR1 is DFQATT and CDR2 SNEGSKA (reference sequence). CDR3 loop: CSARKLTSGTTGELFF. In DNA, the CDR3 is TGCAGTGCTAGAAAGTTGACTAGCGGGACTACCGGGGAGCTGTTTTTT.

This clonotype came up a few times. The rearrangement links TRBV28 to TRBJ1-5; D gene uncertain. Germline V gives CDR1 MDHEN, CDR2 SYDVKM. The ends were cut back, 7 bases at V and 4 bases at J, with 8 bases in the middle. This CDR3 spans 12 amino acids. This chain's CDR3 is CASNVGNQPQHF. CDR3 DNA sequence: TGTGCCAGCAACGTGGGTAATCAGCCCCAGCATTTT.

Ten or more counts support this clonotype. The V and J genes are TRBV5-1 and TRBJ2-7, with D perhaps TRBD1 (6 bases). Looked up from germline, CDR1 is SGHRS and CDR2 is YFSETQ. This CDR3 region has 15 residues. V was trimmed by 4 bases and J by 0 bases, leaving 14 bases between them. CDR3 nucleotide sequence: TGCGCCAGCAGCCTAGGACAGTCGGCCTCCTACGAGCAGTACTTC. Protein sequence: CASSLGQSASYEQYF.

This clonotype was seen ten or more times. This chain links TRBV7-2 with TRBJ2-7; perhaps D is TRBD1 or TRBD2 (6 bases each). Germline CDR1 reads SGHTA; CDR2 reads FQGNSA. V lost 2 bases to trimming and J lost 3 bases, with 14 bases between them. The CDR3 has 15 amino acids. The CDR3 reads CASSLKGDSDYEQYF. CDR3 DNA: TGTGCCAGCAGCTTAAAGGGGGACTCCGACTACGAGCAGTACTTC.

This clonotype was observed a few times. The CDR3 here is CASSLGGGLAVTGELFF. The CDR3 coding sequence is TGTGCCAGCAGCTTAGGGGGGGGACTAGCTGTCACCGGGGAGCTGTTTTTT. The chain recombines TRBV7-6 with TRBJ2-2; 9 nucleotides line up with TRBD2. The CDR3 spans 17 residues. After removal of 1 base from V and 4 bases from J, the junction contained 7 bases not matched to a gene. Germline CDR1 SGHVS, CDR2 FNYEAQ.

This clonotype was picked up many times. J is TRBJ2-7 and V is TRBV7-2; D not resolved. CDR1 and CDR2 from the germline V gene are SGHTA and FQGNSA. The CDR3 runs 14 residues. V was shortened by 4 bases and J by 1 base, with 11 bases between the two germline ends. DNA of the CDR3: TGTGCCAGCAGCTCCCGCGCATGGTCCTACGAGCAGTACTTC. This gives the protein CASSSRAWSYEQYF.

The gene calls are TRBV7-9 and TRBJ1-6; D perhaps matches TRBD1 (5 bases). CDR1 SEHNR and CDR2 FQNEAQ come from the germline V gene (reference sequence). Trimming stripped 4 bases from V and 6 bases from J, with 19 bases between. This CDR3 comprises 17 residues. CDR3 region: CASSYGYEGLINSPLHF. The CDR3 DNA is TGTGCCAGCAGCTACGGGTACGAGGGGCTCATTAATTCACCCCTCCACTTT.

The rearrangement uses TRBV3-1 and TRBJ2-1, with TRBD2 identical over 12 bases. Looked up from germline, CDR1 is LGHDT and CDR2 is YNNKEL (reference sequence). This CDR3 comprises 18 residues. The trim removed 4 bases at V and 0 bases at J, leaving 7 bases unmatched. CDR3 region: CASSPRLAGVVSYNEQFF. In nucleotides, the CDR3 is TGTGCCAGCAGCCCCCGACTAGCGGGAGTCGTCTCCTACAATGAGCAGTTCTTC.

This clonotype was seen a few times. The chain employs TRBV4-1 and TRBJ1-1; a possible D gene is TRBD1 (5 bases). CDR1 is MGHRA and CDR2 is YSYEKL in the germline V gene. This CDR3 region has 17 residues. V was cut by 3 bases and J by 0 bases, with 17 bases left in between. In nucleotides, the CDR3 is TGCGCCAGCAGCCATGCCGCGCCAAGACAGATGAACACTGAAGCTTTCTTT. Residues: CASSHAAPRQMNTEAFF.

Ten or more counts support this clonotype. The rearrangement links TRBV20-1 to TRBJ2-3, with TRBD2 identical over 13 bases. Germline CDR1 is DFQATT and CDR2 is SNEGSKA (reference sequence). The CDR3 spans 15 residues. Unmatched junction bases numbered 3, after V lost 0 bases and J lost 6 bases. CDR3 loop: CSARDPGLAGDTQYF. The CDR3, as DNA: TGCAGTGCTAGAGATCCGGGACTAGCGGGGGATACGCAGTATTTT.

This clonotype was detected many times. The chain combines TRBV4-1 with TRBJ2-7, with a weak D call TRBD1 (6 bases). Germline CDR1 MGHRA, CDR2 YSYEKL. This CDR3 comprises 14 residues. The germline V and J ends were trimmed by 4 bases and 0 bases, with 10 bases remaining between them. The chain's CDR3 is CASSPRDNSYEQYF. CDR3 in DNA: TGCGCCAGCAGCCCCCGGGACAACTCCTACGAGCAGTACTTC.

This clonotype has a count of ten or more. The V call is TRBV28, the J call TRBJ2-7, with 7 bases matching TRBD1. From germline, CDR1 is MDHEN and CDR2 SYDVKM. With V trimmed by 6 bases and J by 1 base, 9 bases remained unmatched. The CDR3 has 15 residues. CDR3 in amino acids: CASRLTGRGSYEQYF. CDR3 bases: TGTGCCAGCAGACTGACAGGGAGAGGATCCTACGAGCAGTACTTC.

This clonotype was found many times. The rearrangement uses TRBV11-3 and TRBJ2-1; 9 bases map to TRBD2. The V and J ends lost 4 bases and 4 bases, in that order; junction bases with no gene match: 11. This CDR3 has 17 amino acids. Germline CDR1 SGHNT, CDR2 YENEEA. The CDR3 DNA reads TGTGCCAGCAGCTCCTCCCGGTCTAGCGGGACTTACAATGAGCAGTTCTTC. The encoded protein is CASSSSRSSGTYNEQFF.

V and J are TRBV6-4 and TRBJ2-7; 7 nucleotides align to TRBD2. Germline CDR1 and CDR2: MRHNA and SNTAGT. Trimming cost V 6 bases and J 4 bases; bases outside gene matches: 9. The CDR3 is made up of 14 amino acids. Written as DNA, the CDR3 is TGTGCCAGCAGGGCTAGCGGAAGGCTGTACGAGCAGTACTTC. It codes for CASRASGRLYEQYF.

This clonotype has a count of ten or more. The chain has TRBV3-1 and TRBJ2-1; 13 bases align to TRBD2. V lost 2 bases to trimming and J lost 7 bases; unmatched junction nucleotides: 11. This CDR3 has 18 residues. Germline V CDR1 and CDR2: LGHDT, YNNKEL (reference sequence). The CDR3 nucleotides read TGTGCCAGCAGCCAAAAGCCAACCGGGACTAGCGGGATAAATGAGCAGTTCTTC. Translated, it gives CASSQKPTGTSGINEQFF.

This clonotype appeared a few times. The V gene is TRBV10-1, the J gene TRBJ2-2, with D perhaps matching TRBD2 (6 bases). The CDR3 has 13 amino acids. The germline gives CDR1 WNHNN, CDR2 SYGVQD (reference sequence). Trimming removed 3 bases from V and 4 bases from J, with 6 bases in between. The CDR3 loop reads CASSDSGTGELFF. The DNA for the CDR3 is TGCGCCAGCAGTGATAGCGGCACCGGGGAGCTGTTTTTT.

Many counts were recorded for this clonotype. This chain connects TRBV5-1 to TRBJ2-1; 10 positions match TRBD2. After removal of 7 bases from V and 2 bases from J, the junction contained 6 bases not matched to a gene. This CDR3 is built from 15 residues. Germline assignment: CDR1 SGHRS and CDR2 YFSETQ. Here the CDR3 reads CASVEGTSAYNEQFF. CDR3 DNA sequence: TGCGCCAGCGTAGAGGGGACTAGCGCCTACAATGAGCAGTTCTTC.

The chain uses TRBV6-2 or TRBV6-3 and TRBJ2-3; 7 bases match TRBD1. This CDR3 region has 16 residues. The J segment lost 2 bases and the V segment lost 2 bases, leaving 7 bases of the junction unmatched. Germline CDR1 and CDR2: MNHEY and SVGEGT. CDR3 protein: CASSYRGQQHTDTQYF. The CDR3 nucleotides read TGTGCCAGCAGTTACAGGGGACAGCAACACACAGATACGCAGTATTTT.

This clonotype was observed many times. V usage is TRBV20-1 and J usage is TRBJ2-1; TRBD2 aligns across 13 bases. The CDR3 has 17 residues. V was clipped by 6 bases and J by 2 bases; unmatched bases: 10. The germline V gene encodes CDR1 DFQATT and CDR2 SNEGSKA (reference sequence). The CDR3: CSAQRTSGSGPYNEQFF. CDR3 sequence (DNA): TGCAGTGCCCAGAGGACTAGCGGGAGTGGGCCCTACAATGAGCAGTTCTTC.